Listed below are T cell receptor beta chains from one sample, sequenced in a study of T cell changes during pregnancy in multiple sclerosis. Generated by immunoSEQ multiplex PCR, the TCRdb table keeps only in-frame clones and is missing some. Of 55,000 to 70,000 clones listed, about 93% were seen once; the top ten hold roughly 0.35%. Sequences were derived from CD4+ T cells from peripheral blood mononuclear cells, sampled before pregnancy. The receptors originated from a female donor with multiple sclerosis, enrolled in a pregnancy study. CDR3s include the opening cysteine and the closing phenylalanine or tryptophan. Fields, in order: clone size, J gene, D gene, V gene, CDR3 length, CDR3 protein, CDR3 DNA. A D gene is named only where the DNA matches it firmly. Some rows mark clone size as missing; the rest say once, few, many or name a class of expanded clone.

NA | TRBJ2-1 | NA | TRBV7-2 | 14 | CASSLAGLRNEQFF | TGTGCCAGCAGCTTAGCGGGACTTCGAAATGAGCAGTTCTTC
NA | TRBJ2-2 | TRBD2 | TRBV27 | 15 | CASSPGTTRTGELFF | TGTGCCAGCAGTCCCGGGACTACGCGGACCGGGGAGCTGTTTTTT
once | TRBJ2-7 | TRBD2 | TRBV14 | 19 | CASSRNLAGVIKGPYEQYF | TGTGCCAGCAGCCGCAATCTAGCGGGAGTAATTAAAGGCCCCTACGAGCAGTACTTC
NA | TRBJ2-1 | TRBD2 | TRBV18 | 19 | CASSPKGSSGRRVYNEQFF | TGTGCCAGCTCCCCTAAAGGGAGTAGCGGGAGAAGGGTCTACAATGAGCAGTTCTTC
NA | TRBJ2-7 | NA | TRBV2 | 14 | CASSPGLISYEQYF | TGTGCCAGCAGCCCGGGACTTATCTCCTACGAGCAGTACTTC
once | TRBJ2-3 | NA | TRBV6-1 | 14 | CASSVQGSTDTQYF | TGTGCCAGCAGTGTTCAGGGCAGCACAGATACGCAGTATTTT
NA | TRBJ2-4 | NA | TRBV14 | 15 | CASSQGGLAKNIQYF | TGTGCCAGCAGCCAAGGGGGACTAGCCAAAAACATTCAGTACTTC
NA | TRBJ1-2 | NA | TRBV6-6 | 13 | CASSYSSGGGYTF | TGTGCCAGCAGTTACTCGAGCGGGGGAGGCTACACCTTC
NA | TRBJ2-2 | TRBD2 | TRBV5-8 | 16 | CASSWDSGKYGGELFF | TGTGCCAGCAGCTGGGATAGCGGGAAATATGGCGGGGAGCTGTTTTTT
NA | TRBJ2-4 | NA | TRBV7-2 | 14 | CASSPALRGNIQYF | TGTGCCAGCAGCCCCGCCCTTCGGGGGAACATTCAGTACTTC
NA | TRBJ2-2 | TRBD1 | TRBV6-5 | 14 | CASSRDRRTGELFF | TGTGCCAGCAGCAGGGACAGGAGGACCGGGGAGCTGTTTTTT
NA | TRBJ1-3 | NA | TRBV19 | 13 | CATRVDSGNTIYF | TGTGCCACCCGGGTAGATTCTGGAAACACCATATATTTT
NA | TRBJ2-1 | NA | TRBV19 | 13 | CASSIVAGTEQFF | TGTGCCAGTAGTATAGTTGCAGGCACTGAGCAGTTCTTC
NA | TRBJ1-2 | TRBD1 | TRBV7-8 | 15 | CASSRDRVANYGYTF | TGTGCCAGCAGCCGAGACAGGGTCGCTAACTATGGCTACACCTTC
NA | TRBJ2-5 | NA | TRBV7-2 | 11 | CASRGGETQYF | TGTGCCAGCAGGGGGGGAGAGACCCAGTACTTC
NA | TRBJ1-1 | TRBD1 | TRBV6-5 | 14 | CASSYSGQGAEAFF | TGTGCCAGCAGTTACTCCGGGCAGGGGGCGGAAGCTTTCTTT
NA | TRBJ1-1 | NA | TRBV11-1 | 13 | CASSLDGNTEAFF | TGTGCCAGCAGCTTAGACGGGAACACTGAAGCTTTCTTT
NA | TRBJ2-1 | NA | TRBV5-1 | 12 | CASSLVDNEQFF | TGCGCCAGCAGTTTGGTAGACAATGAGCAGTTCTTC
NA | TRBJ1-1 | TRBD1 | TRBV5-1 | 17 | CASSHPGQGAIKTEAFF | TGCGCCAGCAGCCATCCCGGACAGGGGGCTATCAAGACTGAAGCTTTCTTT
NA | TRBJ2-3 | NA | TRBV7-9 | 11 | CASSFVDTQYF | TGTGCCAGCAGCTTCGTAGATACGCAGTATTTT